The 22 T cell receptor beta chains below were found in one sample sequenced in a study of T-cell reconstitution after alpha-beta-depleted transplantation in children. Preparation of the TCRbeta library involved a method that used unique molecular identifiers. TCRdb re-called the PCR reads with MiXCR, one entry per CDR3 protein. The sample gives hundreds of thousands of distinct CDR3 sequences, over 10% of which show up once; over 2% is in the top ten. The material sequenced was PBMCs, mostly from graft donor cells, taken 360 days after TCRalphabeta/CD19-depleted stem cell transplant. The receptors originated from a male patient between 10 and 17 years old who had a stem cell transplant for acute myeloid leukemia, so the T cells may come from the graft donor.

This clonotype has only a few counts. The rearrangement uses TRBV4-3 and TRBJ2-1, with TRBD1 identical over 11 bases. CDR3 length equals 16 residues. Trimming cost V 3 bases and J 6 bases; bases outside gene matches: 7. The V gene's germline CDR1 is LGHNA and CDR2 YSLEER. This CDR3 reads CASSQISGTGGNEQFF. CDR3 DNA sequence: TGCGCCAGCAGCCAGATTTCCGGGACAGGGGGCAATGAGCAGTTCTTC.

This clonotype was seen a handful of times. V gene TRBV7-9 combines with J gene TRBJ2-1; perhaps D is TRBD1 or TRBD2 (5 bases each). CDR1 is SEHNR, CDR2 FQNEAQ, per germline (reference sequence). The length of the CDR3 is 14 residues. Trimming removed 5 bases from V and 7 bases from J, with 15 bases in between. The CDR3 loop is CASSARGAGNEQFF. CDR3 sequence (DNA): TGTGCCAGCAGCGCCCGAGGGGCAGGGAATGAGCAGTTCTTC.

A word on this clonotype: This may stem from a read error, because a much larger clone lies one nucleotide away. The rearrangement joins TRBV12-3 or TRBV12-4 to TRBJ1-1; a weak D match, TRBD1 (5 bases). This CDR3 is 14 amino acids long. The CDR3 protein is CSSSLLGVGAEAFF. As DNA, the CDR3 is TGTTCCAGCAGTTTACTAGGGGTCGGCGCTGAAGCTTTCTTT.

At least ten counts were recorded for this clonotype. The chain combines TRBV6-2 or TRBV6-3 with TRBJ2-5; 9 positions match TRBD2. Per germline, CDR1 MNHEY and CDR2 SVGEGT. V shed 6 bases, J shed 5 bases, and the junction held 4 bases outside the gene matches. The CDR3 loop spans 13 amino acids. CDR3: CASSRGLAETQYF. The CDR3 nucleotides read TGTGCCAGCAGCCGAGGACTAGCGGAGACCCAGTACTTC.

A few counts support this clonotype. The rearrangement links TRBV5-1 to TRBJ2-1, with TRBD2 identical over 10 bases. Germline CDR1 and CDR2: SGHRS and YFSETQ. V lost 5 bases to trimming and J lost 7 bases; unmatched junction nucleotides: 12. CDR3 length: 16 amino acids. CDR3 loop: CASSYFTSGASNEQFF. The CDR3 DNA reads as TGCGCCAGCAGTTACTTTACTAGCGGGGCCTCGAATGAGCAGTTCTTC.

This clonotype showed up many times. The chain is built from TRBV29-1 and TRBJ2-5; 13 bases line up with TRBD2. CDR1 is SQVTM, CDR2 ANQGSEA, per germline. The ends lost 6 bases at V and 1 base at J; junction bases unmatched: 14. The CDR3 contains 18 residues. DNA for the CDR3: TGCAGCGTGGGACCTCTTAGACTAGCGGGAGGCTTCCAAGAGACCCAGTACTTC. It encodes CSVGPLRLAGGFQETQYF.

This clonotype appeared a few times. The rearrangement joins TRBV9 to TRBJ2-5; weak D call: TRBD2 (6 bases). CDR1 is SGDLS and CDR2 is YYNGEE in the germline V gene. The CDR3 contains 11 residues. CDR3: CLREPQETQYF. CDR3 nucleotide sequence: TGTCTTCGGGAGCCTCAAGAGACCCAGTACTTC. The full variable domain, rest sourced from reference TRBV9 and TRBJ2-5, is DSGVTQTPKHLITATGQRVTLRCSPRSGDLSVYWYQQSLDQGLQFLIQYYNGEERAKGNILERFSAQQFPDLHSELNLSSLELGDSALYFCLREPQETQYFGPGTRLLVL.

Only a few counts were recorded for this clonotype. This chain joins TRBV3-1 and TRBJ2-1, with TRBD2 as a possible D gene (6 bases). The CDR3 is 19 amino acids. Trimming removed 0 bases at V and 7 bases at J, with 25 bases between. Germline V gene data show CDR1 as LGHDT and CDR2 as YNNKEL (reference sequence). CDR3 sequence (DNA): TGTGCCAGCAGCCAAGAGAACGAAGTGTCGAGGGATCGGGGGAATGAGCAGTTCTTC. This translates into CASSQENEVSRDRGNEQFF.

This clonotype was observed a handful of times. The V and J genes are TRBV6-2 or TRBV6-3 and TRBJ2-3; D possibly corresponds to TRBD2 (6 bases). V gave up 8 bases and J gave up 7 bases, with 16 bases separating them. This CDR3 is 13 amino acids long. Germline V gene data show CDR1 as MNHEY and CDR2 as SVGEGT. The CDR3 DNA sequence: TGTGCCAGCCTGGACTGGGAGGAAAATACGCAGTATTTT. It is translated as CASLDWEENTQYF.

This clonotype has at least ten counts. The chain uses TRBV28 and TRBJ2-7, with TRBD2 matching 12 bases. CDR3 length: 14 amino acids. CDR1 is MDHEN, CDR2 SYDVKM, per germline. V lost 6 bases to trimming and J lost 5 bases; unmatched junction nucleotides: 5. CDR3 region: CASSPSGRAHEQYF. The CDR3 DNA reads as TGTGCCAGCAGCCCTAGCGGGAGGGCCCACGAGCAGTACTTC.

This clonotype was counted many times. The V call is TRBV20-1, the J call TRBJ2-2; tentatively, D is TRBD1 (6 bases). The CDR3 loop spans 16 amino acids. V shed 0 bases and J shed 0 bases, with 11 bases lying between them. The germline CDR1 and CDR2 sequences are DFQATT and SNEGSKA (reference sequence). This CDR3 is CSARDLRGTNTGELFF. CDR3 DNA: TGCAGTGCTAGAGATCTTAGGGGGACGAACACCGGGGAGCTGTTTTTT.

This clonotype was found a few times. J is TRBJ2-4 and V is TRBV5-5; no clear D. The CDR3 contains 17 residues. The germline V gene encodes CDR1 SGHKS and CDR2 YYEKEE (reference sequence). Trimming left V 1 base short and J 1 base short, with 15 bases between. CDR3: CASSLWDWVVAKNIQYF. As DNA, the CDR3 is TGTGCCAGCAGCTTGTGGGATTGGGTGGTCGCCAAAAACATTCAGTACTTC.

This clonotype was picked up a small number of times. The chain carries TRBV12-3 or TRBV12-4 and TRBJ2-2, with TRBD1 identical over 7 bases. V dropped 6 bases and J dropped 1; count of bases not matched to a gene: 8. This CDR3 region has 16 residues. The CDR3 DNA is TGTGCCAGCAGACCATCCGGGACAGTGAACACCGGGGAGCTGTTTTTT. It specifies CASRPSGTVNTGELFF.

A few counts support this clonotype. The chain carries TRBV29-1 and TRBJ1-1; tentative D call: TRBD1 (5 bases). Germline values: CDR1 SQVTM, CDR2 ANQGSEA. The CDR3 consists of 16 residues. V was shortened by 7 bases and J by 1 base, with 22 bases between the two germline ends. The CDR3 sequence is CSASPLLRDWNTEAFF. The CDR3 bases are TGCAGCGCCTCACCATTACTCAGGGACTGGAACACTGAAGCTTTCTTT.

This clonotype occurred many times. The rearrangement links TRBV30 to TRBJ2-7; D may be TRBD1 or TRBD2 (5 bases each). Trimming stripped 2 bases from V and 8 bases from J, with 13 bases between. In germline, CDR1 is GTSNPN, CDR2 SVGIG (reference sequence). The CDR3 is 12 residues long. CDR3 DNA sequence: TGTGCCTGGAGTCTCCCGGGACCTCAGCAGTACTTC. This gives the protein CAWSLPGPQQYF.

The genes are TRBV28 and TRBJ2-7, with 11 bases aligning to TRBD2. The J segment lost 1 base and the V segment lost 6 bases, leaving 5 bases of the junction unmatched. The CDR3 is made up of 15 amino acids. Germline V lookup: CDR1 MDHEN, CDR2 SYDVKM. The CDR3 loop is CASSRRLAGSYEQYF. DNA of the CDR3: TGTGCCAGCAGCCGGAGACTAGCGGGGTCCTACGAGCAGTACTTC. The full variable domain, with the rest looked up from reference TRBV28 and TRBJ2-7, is DVKVTQSSRYLVKRTGEKVFLECVQDMDHENMFWYRQDPGLGLRLIYFSYDVKMKEKGDIPEGYSVSREKKERFSLILESASTNQTSMYLCASSRRLAGSYEQYFGPGTRLTVT.

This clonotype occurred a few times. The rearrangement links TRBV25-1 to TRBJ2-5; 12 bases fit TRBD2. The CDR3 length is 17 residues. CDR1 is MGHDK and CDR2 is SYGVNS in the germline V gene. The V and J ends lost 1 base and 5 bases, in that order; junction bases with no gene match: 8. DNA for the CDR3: TGTGCCAGCAGTGAATCGTTTGGACTAGCGGGAATGGAGACCCAGTACTTC. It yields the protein CASSESFGLAGMETQYF.

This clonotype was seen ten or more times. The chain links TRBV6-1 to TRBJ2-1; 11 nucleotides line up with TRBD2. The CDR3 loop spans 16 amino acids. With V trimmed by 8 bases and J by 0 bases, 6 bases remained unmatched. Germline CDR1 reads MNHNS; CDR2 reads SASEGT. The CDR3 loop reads CASGTSGSSSYNEQFF. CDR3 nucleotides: TGTGCCAGCGGGACTAGCGGTAGCAGCTCCTACAATGAGCAGTTCTTC.

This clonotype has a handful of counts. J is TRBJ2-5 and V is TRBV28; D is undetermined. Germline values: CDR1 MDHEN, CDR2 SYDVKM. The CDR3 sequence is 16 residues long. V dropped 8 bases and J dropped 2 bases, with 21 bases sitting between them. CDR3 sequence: CASSSPDGSTQETQYF. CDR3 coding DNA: TGTGCCAGCTCCTCCCCTGATGGGTCCACACAAGAGACCCAGTACTTC.

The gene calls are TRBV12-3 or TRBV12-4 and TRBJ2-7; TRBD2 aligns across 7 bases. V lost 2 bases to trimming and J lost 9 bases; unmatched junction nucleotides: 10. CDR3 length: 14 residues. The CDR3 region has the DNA TGTGCCAGCAGTTTATCTTTAGGGACTATCGGGCAGTACTTC. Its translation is CASSLSLGTIGQYF.

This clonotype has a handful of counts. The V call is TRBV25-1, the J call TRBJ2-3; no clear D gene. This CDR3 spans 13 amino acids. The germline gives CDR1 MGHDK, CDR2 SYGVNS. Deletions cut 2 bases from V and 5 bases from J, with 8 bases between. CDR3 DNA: TGTGCCAGCAGTGAAGTTGGGTTAGATACGCAGTATTTT. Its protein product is CASSEVGLDTQYF.

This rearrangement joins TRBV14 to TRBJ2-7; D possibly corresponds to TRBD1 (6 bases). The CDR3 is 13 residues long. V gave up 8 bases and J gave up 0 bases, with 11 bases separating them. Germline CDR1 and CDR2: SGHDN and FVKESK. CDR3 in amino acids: CASWGQVSYEQYF. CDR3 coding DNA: TGTGCCAGCTGGGGGCAGGTCTCCTACGAGCAGTACTTC.